This T cell receptor (beta chain) is drawn from a study of blood T cell repertoires in COVID-19. At the level of the study: COVID-19 samples from acute and convalescent phases originated in the United States, Italy and Spain. Sources were T cells, B-cell-depleted T cells, or PBMCs; the material itself was cDNA or gDNA.

From germline, CDR1 is SNHLY and CDR2 FYNNEI. The CDR3 totals 14 residues. The ends lost 6 bases at V and 5 bases at J; junction bases unmatched: 8. Clones were read by immunoSEQ multiplex PCR, and TCRdb kept only the in-frame ones, dropping some. The sample comprises about 240,000 clones, 80% to 85% of which are singletons, and roughly an eighth rests with the top ten. The chain uses TRBV2 and TRBJ1-1; 8 bases are a match to TRBD1. This receptor was obtained from a woman aged 55-69 years with active or convalescent COVID-19. Sequenced material: peripheral blood. The CDR3 DNA is TGTGCCAGCAGCCGGCAGGGGGCAGGGACTGAAGCTTTCTTT. This gives the protein CASSRQGAGTEAFF.